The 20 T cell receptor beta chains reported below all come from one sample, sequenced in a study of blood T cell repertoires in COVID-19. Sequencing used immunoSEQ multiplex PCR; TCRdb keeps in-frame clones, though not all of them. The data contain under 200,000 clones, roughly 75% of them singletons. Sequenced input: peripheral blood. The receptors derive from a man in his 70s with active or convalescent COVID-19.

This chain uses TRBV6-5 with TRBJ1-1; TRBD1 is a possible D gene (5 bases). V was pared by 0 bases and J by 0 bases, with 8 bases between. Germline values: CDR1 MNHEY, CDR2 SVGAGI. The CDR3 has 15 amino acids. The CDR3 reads CASSYSGRMNTEAFF. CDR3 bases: TGTGCCAGCAGTTACTCGGGGCGGATGAACACTGAAGCTTTCTTT.

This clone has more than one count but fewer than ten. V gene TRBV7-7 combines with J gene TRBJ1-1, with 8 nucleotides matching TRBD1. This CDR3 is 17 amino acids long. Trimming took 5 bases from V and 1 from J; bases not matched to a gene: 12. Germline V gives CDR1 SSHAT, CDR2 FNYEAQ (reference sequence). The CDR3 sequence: CASSVQGAWGKNTEAFF. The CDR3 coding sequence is TGTGCCAGCAGCGTCCAGGGGGCGTGGGGTAAGAACACTGAAGCTTTCTTT.

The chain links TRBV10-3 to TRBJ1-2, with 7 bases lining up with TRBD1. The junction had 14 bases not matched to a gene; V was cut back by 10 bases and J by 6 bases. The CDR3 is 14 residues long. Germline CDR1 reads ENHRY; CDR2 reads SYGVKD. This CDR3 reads CATTPFGQVDGYTF. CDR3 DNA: TGTGCCACGACCCCATTCGGACAGGTTGATGGCTACACCTTC.

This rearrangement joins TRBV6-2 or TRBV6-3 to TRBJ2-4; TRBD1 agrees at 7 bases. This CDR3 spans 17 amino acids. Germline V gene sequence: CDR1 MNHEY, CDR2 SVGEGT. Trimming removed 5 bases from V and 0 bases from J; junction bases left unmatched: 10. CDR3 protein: CASSPIRDSTAKNIQYF. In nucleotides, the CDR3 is TGTGCCAGCAGTCCGATCCGGGACAGCACAGCCAAAAACATTCAGTACTTC.

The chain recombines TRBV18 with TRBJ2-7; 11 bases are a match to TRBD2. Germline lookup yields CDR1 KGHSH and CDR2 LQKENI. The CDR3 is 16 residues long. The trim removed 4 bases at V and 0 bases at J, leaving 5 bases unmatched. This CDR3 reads CASSRSGTSGSYEQYF. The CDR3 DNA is TGTGCCAGCTCACGGTCCGGGACTAGCGGCTCCTACGAGCAGTACTTC.

The CDR3: CASSLGPGWGEKLFF. The CDR3 DNA follows: TGTGCCAGCAGCTTAGGTCCAGGGTGGGGTGAAAAACTGTTTTTT. The gene calls are TRBV7-2 and TRBJ1-4; tentatively, D is TRBD1 (5 bases). The germline V gene encodes CDR1 SGHTA and CDR2 FQGNSA. Deletions cut 1 base from V and 7 bases from J, with 13 bases between. CDR3 size: 15 residues.

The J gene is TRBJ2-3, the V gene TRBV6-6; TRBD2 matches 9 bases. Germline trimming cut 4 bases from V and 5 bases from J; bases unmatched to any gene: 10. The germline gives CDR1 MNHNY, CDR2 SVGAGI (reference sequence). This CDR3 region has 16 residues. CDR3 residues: CASSLTVSGRKDTQYF. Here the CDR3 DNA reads TGTGCCAGCAGTTTGACAGTTAGCGGGAGAAAAGATACGCAGTATTTT.

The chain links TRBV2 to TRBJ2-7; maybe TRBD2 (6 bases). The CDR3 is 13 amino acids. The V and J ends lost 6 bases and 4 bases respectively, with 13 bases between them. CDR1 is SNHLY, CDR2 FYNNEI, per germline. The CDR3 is CASREGNWYEQYF. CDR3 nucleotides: TGTGCCAGCAGGGAGGGGAACTGGTACGAGCAGTACTTC.

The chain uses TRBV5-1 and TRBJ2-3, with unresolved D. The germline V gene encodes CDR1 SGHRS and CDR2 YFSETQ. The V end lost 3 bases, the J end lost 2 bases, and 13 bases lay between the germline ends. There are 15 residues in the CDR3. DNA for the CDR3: TGCGCCAGCAGCTCGCCCGGCACAGCCACAGATACGCAGTATTTT. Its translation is CASSSPGTATDTQYF.

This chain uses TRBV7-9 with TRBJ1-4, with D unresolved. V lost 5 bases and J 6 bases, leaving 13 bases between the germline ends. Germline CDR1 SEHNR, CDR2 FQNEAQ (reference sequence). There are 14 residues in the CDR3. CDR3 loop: CASSLGRGDEKLFF. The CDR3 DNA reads TGTGCCAGCAGCCTAGGCCGGGGAGATGAAAAACTGTTTTTT.

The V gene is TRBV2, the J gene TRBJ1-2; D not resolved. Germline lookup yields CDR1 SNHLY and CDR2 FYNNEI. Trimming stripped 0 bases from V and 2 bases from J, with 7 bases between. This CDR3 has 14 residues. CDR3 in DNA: TGTGCCAGCAGTGAAGCGCGAGCAAACTATGGCTACACCTTC. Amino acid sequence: CASSEARANYGYTF.

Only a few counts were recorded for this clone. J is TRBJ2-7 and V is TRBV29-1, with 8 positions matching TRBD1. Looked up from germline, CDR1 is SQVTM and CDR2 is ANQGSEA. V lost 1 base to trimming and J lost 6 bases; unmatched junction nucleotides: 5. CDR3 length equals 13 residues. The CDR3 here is CSVEGTGLREQYF. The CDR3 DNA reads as TGCAGCGTTGAAGGGACAGGGTTGCGCGAGCAGTACTTC.

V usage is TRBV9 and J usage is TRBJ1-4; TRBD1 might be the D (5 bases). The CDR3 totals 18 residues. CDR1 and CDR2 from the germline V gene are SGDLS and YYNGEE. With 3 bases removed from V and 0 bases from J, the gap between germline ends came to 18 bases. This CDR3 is CASSAFLGLGSTNEKLFF. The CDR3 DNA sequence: TGTGCCAGCAGCGCTTTTCTGGGGCTAGGGTCAACTAATGAAAAACTGTTTTTT.

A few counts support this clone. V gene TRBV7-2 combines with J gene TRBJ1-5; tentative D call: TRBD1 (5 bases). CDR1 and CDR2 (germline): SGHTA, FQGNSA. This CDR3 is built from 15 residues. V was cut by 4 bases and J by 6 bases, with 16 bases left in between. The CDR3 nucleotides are TGTGCCAGCAGCTCCAGGGTCTTCTCGTCTCAGCCCCAGCATTTT. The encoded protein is CASSSRVFSSQPQHF.

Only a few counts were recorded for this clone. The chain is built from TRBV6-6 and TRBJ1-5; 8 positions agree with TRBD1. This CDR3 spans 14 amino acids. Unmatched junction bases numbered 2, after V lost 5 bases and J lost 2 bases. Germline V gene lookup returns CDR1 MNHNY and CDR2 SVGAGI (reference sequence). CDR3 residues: CASSQDRGNQPQHF. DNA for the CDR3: TGTGCCAGCAGTCAGGACAGGGGCAATCAGCCCCAGCATTTT.

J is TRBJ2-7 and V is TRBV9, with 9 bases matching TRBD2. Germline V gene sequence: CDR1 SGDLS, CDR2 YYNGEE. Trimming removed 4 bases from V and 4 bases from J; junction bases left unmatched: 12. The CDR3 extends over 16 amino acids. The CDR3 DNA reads TGTGCCAGCAGCCGGGGTGGAGTAGCGGGAGTGTACGAGCAGTACTTC. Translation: CASSRGGVAGVYEQYF.

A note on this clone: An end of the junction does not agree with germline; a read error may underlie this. The CDR3 reads CASNPIRDTDTEAFF. DNA for the CDR3: TGTGCTAGCAACCCCATCCGGGACACCGACACTGAAGCTTTCTTT. The chain links TRBV7-7 to TRBJ1-1; TRBD1 might be the D (6 bases). CDR3 length: 15 residues. CDR1 is SSHAT, CDR2 FNYEAQ, per germline (reference sequence).

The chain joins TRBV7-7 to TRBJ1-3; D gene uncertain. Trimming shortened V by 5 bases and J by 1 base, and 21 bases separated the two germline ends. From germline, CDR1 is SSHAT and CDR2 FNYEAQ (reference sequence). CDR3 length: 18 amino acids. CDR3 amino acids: CASSPTVTAYRSGNTIYF. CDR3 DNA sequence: TGTGCCAGCAGCCCCACAGTTACTGCTTATCGATCTGGAAACACCATATATTTT.

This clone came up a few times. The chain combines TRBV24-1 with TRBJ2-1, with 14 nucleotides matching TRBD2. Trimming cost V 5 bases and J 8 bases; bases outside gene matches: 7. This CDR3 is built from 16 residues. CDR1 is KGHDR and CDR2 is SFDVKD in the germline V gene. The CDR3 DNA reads TGTGCCACCAGTGGCGGGGGACTAGCGGGAGTAGATGAGCAGTTCTTC. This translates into CATSGGGLAGVDEQFF.

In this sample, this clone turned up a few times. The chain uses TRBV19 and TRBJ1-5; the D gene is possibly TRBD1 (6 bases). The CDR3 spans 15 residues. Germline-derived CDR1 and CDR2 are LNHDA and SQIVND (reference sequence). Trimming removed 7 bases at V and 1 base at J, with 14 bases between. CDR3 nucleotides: TGTGCCAGTACTACGGGACACCTGAGCAATCAGCCCCAGCATTTT. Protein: CASTTGHLSNQPQHF.